This TCR beta chain came from a study of cytomegalovirus exposure and HLA in healthy donors. This clone was found a few times. Its antigen is not known. Germline assignment: CDR1 SGHRS and CDR2 YFSETQ. Trimming took off 4 bases at V and 7 bases at J, with 12 bases between the two ends. CDR3 size: 13 residues. Study-level points and caveats: A later analysis linked a missense DCLRE1C variant to TCR beta V- and J-gene trimming.

This PCR relied on a set of 60 Vbeta primers and 13 Jbeta primers. Assay used: immunoSEQ multiplex PCR; TCRdb lists only in-frame clones, some missing. The sample lists 80,000 or so clones, 77% seen once, with 2.5% to 3% in the top ten. This receptor was taken from a man aged 50 to 60 in good health and CMV-seropositive. The chain has TRBV5-1 and TRBJ1-5; no definite D call. The sequencing input was PBMCs. Here the CDR3 DNA reads TGCGCCAGCAGCCTCACCGGGTTACAGCCCCAGCATTTT. Amino acids: CASSLTGLQPQHF.